The 22 T cell receptor beta chains presented below share a single source sample, sequenced in a study of blood T cell repertoires in COVID-19. This table comes from immunoSEQ multiplex PCR, and its TCRdb copy is limited to in-frame clones, with some not included. The data contain more than 150,000 clones, more than 60% of them seen just once; the ten biggest clones take up about 13%. Sequencing was performed on peripheral blood. These TCRs come from a man between 50 and 59 years old who had recovered from COVID-19.

The CDR3 DNA sequence: TGTGCCAGCAGCTCCAGCGGGTCCGGGGACGATGAGCAGTTCTTC. Encoded protein: CASSSSGSGDDEQFF. The chain combines TRBV7-2 with TRBJ2-1; tentative D call: TRBD2 (6 bases). The CDR3 runs 15 residues. Trimming cost V 4 bases and J 8 bases, with 18 bases left between them. Germline V CDR1 and CDR2: SGHTA, FQGNSA.

This sequence joins TRBV3-1 (or the pseudogene TRBV3-2) and TRBJ2-7; perhaps TRBD2 as D (6 bases). V lost 0 bases to trimming and J lost 1 base, with 13 bases between them. Germline V CDR1 and CDR2: LGHDT, YNNKEL (reference sequence). The CDR3 sequence is 16 residues long. In DNA form, the CDR3 reads TGTGCCAGCAGCCAAGAATCGGGAGCGTATTCCTACGAGCAGTACTTC. Translation gives CASSQESGAYSYEQYF.

This clone was observed a few times. This chain connects TRBV5-4 to TRBJ1-1; D call uncertain. This CDR3 region has 12 residues. Trimming removed 1 base from V and 9 bases from J, with 10 bases in between. Germline-derived CDR1 and CDR2 are SGHNT and YYREEE (reference sequence). The CDR3 region is CASSLRQTQAFF. The DNA of the CDR3 is TGTGCCAGCAGCTTGAGGCAGACTCAAGCTTTCTTT.

As to this clone: Other DNA sequences from this sample encode an identical CDR3 as well. The chain has TRBV5-1 and TRBJ2-2; 11 positions agree with TRBD2. The CDR3 contains 18 residues. Per germline, CDR1 SGHRS and CDR2 YFSETQ. V lost 1 base, J lost 0 bases, and 5 bases stayed unmatched. CDR3 coding DNA: TGCGCCAGCAGCTTGCTAGGGGGACTAGCGGCGAACACCGGGGAGCTGTTTTTT. Protein: CASSLLGGLAANTGELFF.

The V gene is TRBV7-9, the J gene TRBJ2-5, with 11 bases that match TRBD2. There are 15 residues in the CDR3. J was trimmed by 5 bases and V by 4 bases; bases with no gene match: 6. Germline assignment: CDR1 SEHNR and CDR2 FQNEAQ (reference sequence). The CDR3 here is CASSYTSGSRETQYF. CDR3 nucleotide sequence: TGTGCCAGCAGCTATACTAGCGGGAGTCGGGAGACCCAGTACTTC.

This clone was seen only once. The rearrangement uses TRBV4-2 and TRBJ2-2; D is possibly TRBD2 (7 bases). Per germline, CDR1 LGHNA and CDR2 YNFKEQ. The germline V and J ends were trimmed by 3 bases and 7 bases, with 15 bases remaining between them. This CDR3 is built from 15 residues. This chain's CDR3 is CASSHPGGADGELFF. The DNA for the CDR3 is TGTGCCAGCAGCCACCCTGGGGGGGCGGACGGGGAGCTGTTTTTT.

The gene calls are TRBV29-1 and TRBJ2-5; TRBD1 matches 9 bases. Germline V gives CDR1 SQVTM, CDR2 ANQGSEA. CDR3 size: 12 residues. Unmatched junction bases numbered 3, after V lost 7 bases and J lost 3 bases. The CDR3 bases are TGCAGCGGAAGGACAGGGGAAGAGACCCAGTACTTC. Translated, it gives CSGRTGEETQYF.

This chain connects TRBV6-5 to TRBJ1-5, with D possibly TRBD1 on 6 matching bases. CDR1 and CDR2 from the germline V gene are MNHEY and SVGAGI. This CDR3 is built from 15 residues. The ends were cut back, 5 bases at V and 5 bases at J, with 16 bases in the middle. CDR3 sequence (DNA): TGTGCCAGCAGTCCCTTTCAGGGGTTGGATCAGCCCCAGCATTTT. It translates to CASSPFQGLDQPQHF.

The chain joins TRBV5-4 to TRBJ2-2; 7 bases align to TRBD2. Germline CDR1 and CDR2: SGHNT and YYREEE (reference sequence). There are 14 residues in the CDR3. V trimming: 6 bases; J trimming: 7 bases; junction bases outside the gene matches: 9. CDR3 nucleotides: TGTGCCAGCACAGCGGGATACCTTAACGGGGAGCTGTTTTTT. Translated: CASTAGYLNGELFF.

This chain joins TRBV5-1 and TRBJ2-3; 10 bases line up with TRBD2. CDR1 SGHRS and CDR2 YFSETQ come from the germline V gene. Trimming removed 0 bases from V and 1 base from J; junction bases left unmatched: 8. The CDR3 length is 18 residues. In DNA form, the CDR3 reads TGCGCCAGCAGCTTGGGAGCGGGAGGGCTGGTACGCACAGATACGCAGTATTTT. Encoded protein: CASSLGAGGLVRTDTQYF.

This rearrangement joins TRBV7-9 to TRBJ2-5; D uncertain. Trimming stripped 1 base from V and 4 bases from J, with 10 bases between. The CDR3 runs 14 residues. Germline V CDR1 and CDR2: SEHNR, FQNEAQ (reference sequence). In nucleotides, the CDR3 is TGTGCCAGCAGCTTAGTAACTGTTTTAGAGACCCAGTACTTC. It is translated as CASSLVTVLETQYF.

This chain links TRBV6-5 with TRBJ1-6; D might be TRBD1 (5 bases). The length of the CDR3 is 14 residues. Germline assignment: CDR1 MNHEY and CDR2 SVGAGI. Trimming removed 6 bases from V and 10 bases from J, with 16 bases in between. CDR3: CASSKGITPSPLHF. The CDR3 nucleotides are TGTGCCAGCAGCAAGGGGATTACCCCCTCACCCCTCCACTTT.

The chain has TRBV28 and TRBJ1-2; D perhaps matches TRBD1 (5 bases). The CDR3 is 13 residues long. Trimming pared 6 bases from V and 7 bases from J, leaving 15 bases between. The germline gives CDR1 MDHEN, CDR2 SYDVKM. CDR3 loop: CASRTPGVRGYTF. DNA for the CDR3: TGTGCCAGCAGGACCCCGGGGGTCCGTGGCTACACCTTC.

This clone was recorded at least ten times. The chain is built from TRBV7-8 and TRBJ1-2; 8 bases match TRBD1. The trim removed 2 bases at V and 6 bases at J, leaving 5 bases unmatched. Germline V gene sequence: CDR1 SGHVS, CDR2 FQNEAQ. This CDR3 spans 14 amino acids. The CDR3 loop reads CASSLSGGANGYTF. The CDR3 DNA reads TGTGCCAGCAGCTTATCAGGGGGCGCGAATGGCTACACCTTC. Full variable domain (outside the CDR3, taken from reference TRBV7-8 and TRBJ1-2): GAGVSQSPRYKVAKRGQDVALRCDPISGHVSLFWYQQALGQGPEFLTYFQNEAQLDKSGLPSDRFFAERPEGSVSTLKIQRTQQEDSAVYLCASSLSGGANGYTFGSGTRLTVV.

The chain links TRBV5-5 to TRBJ2-7; 10 bases line up with TRBD1. Germline CDR1 reads SGHKS; CDR2 reads YYEKEE (reference sequence). Trimming took 5 bases from V and 4 from J; bases not matched to a gene: 9. CDR3 length: 15 amino acids. CDR3: CASRKEGQGIYEQYF. In DNA, the CDR3 is TGTGCCAGCAGAAAAGAGGGACAGGGGATTTACGAGCAGTACTTC.

This chain uses TRBV3-1 (or the pseudogene TRBV3-2) with TRBJ1-2, with 7 bases identical to TRBD1. The CDR3 sequence is 14 residues long. Germline loops: CDR1 LGHDT, CDR2 YNNKEL (reference sequence). The V and J ends lost 1 base and 4 bases, in that order; junction bases with no gene match: 3. Here the CDR3 DNA reads TGTGCCAGCAGCCAAGCAACAGGGGCCTATGGCTACACCTTC. As protein: CASSQATGAYGYTF.

The table lists this clone with a count of one. This chain connects TRBV30 to TRBJ2-2; 7 bases agree with TRBD1. J lost 5 bases, V lost 2 bases, and 5 bases had no gene match. The CDR3 extends over 14 amino acids. The germline gives CDR1 GTSNPN, CDR2 SVGIG (reference sequence). The CDR3 loop is CAWSRGHRTGELFF. CDR3 nucleotide sequence: TGTGCCTGGAGTAGGGGGCATCGGACCGGGGAGCTGTTTTTT.

V and J are TRBV19 and TRBJ1-1; D possibly corresponds to TRBD1 (5 bases). Trimming cost V 0 bases and J 4 bases, with 12 bases left between them. Germline assignment: CDR1 LNHDA and CDR2 SQIVND (reference sequence). The CDR3 runs 15 residues. The CDR3 protein is CASSIDLYRPTEAFF. The CDR3 DNA is TGTGCCAGTAGTATAGATCTGTACAGGCCCACTGAAGCTTTCTTT.

This clone was recorded many times. The chain joins TRBV7-8 to TRBJ2-5; D is possibly TRBD2 (6 bases). There are 14 residues in the CDR3. CDR1 and CDR2 from the germline V gene are SGHVS and FQNEAQ. V was pared by 2 bases and J by 3 bases, with 10 bases between. The DNA of the CDR3 is TGTGCCAGCAGCTTAACCCAGCGGGAAGAGACCCAGTACTTC. Translating it yields CASSLTQREETQYF.

The chain recombines TRBV19 with TRBJ1-1, with 9 bases fitting TRBD1. The V segment lost 5 bases and the J segment 5 bases; nucleotides outside the gene matches: 12. The length of the CDR3 is 16 residues. The germline V gene has CDR1 LNHDA and CDR2 SQIVND (reference sequence). The CDR3: CASSAPNRGRRTEAFF. CDR3 DNA sequence: TGTGCCAGTAGTGCCCCGAACAGGGGGCGGCGGACTGAAGCTTTCTTT.

The chain is built from TRBV19 and TRBJ1-3; TRBD1 is a possible D gene (5 bases). This CDR3 contains 15 residues. Germline CDR1 and CDR2: LNHDA and SQIVND (reference sequence). V lost 4 bases to trimming and J lost 0 bases, with 10 bases between them. CDR3 in DNA: TGTGCCAGTAGTACCCAGGGTGGCTCTGGAAACACCATATATTTT. This translates into CASSTQGGSGNTIYF.

This clone has only one observation. The chain combines TRBV7-2 with TRBJ2-5; TRBD2 matches 11 bases. Losses at the gene ends were 2 bases for V and 5 bases for J; bases not matched to a gene: 4. Germline V gene data show CDR1 as SGHTA and CDR2 as FQGNSA. The CDR3 is made up of 15 amino acids. CDR3 sequence: CASSLTSGSPETQYF. In DNA, the CDR3 is TGTGCCAGCAGCTTAACTAGCGGGAGTCCCGAGACCCAGTACTTC. Based on the CDR3 plus reference TRBV7-2 and TRBJ2-5, the full variable domain is GAGVSQSPSNKVTEKGKDVELRCDPISGHTALYWYRQSLGQGLEFLIYFQGNSAPDKSGLPSDRFSAERTGGSVSTLTIQRTQQEDSAVYLCASSLTSGSPETQYFGPGTRLLVL.